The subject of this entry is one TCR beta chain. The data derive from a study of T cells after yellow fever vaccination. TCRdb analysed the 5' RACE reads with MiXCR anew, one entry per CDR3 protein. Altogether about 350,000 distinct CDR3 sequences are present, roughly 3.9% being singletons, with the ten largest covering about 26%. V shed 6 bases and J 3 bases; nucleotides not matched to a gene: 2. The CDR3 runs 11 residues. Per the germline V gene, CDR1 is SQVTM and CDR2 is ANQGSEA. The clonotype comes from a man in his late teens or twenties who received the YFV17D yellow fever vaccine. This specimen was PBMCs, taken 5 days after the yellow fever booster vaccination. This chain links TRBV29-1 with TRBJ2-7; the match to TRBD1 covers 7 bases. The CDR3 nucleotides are TGCAGCGTCTGGGACAGCTACGAGCAGTACTTC. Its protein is CSVWDSYEQYF.